This note documents a single T cell receptor beta chain sequence. The data are from a study of blood T cell repertoires in COVID-19. For the study at large: The samples span acute and convalescent COVID-19 from the United States, Italy and Spain. PBMCs, B-cell-depleted T cells, or T cells were the source of the cDNA or gDNA that made up the material.

In the source study's methods: It was from reference gene primer amplification that nucleated cell counts were estimated. Using immunoSEQ multiplex PCR, the repertoire was profiled, and TCRdb retains in-frame clones only, with some absent. V and J calls and clone size follow that table, whereas D and trimming were derived from the DNA. The table has roughly 210,000 clones, about 88% seen once; the top ten hold about 1.8%. The CDR3 consists of 15 residues. Germline CDR1 SEHNR, CDR2 FQNEAQ (reference sequence). Trimming stripped 5 bases from V and 4 bases from J, with 15 bases between. Specimen: peripheral blood. This receptor was identified in a man in his 70s with acute or convalescent COVID-19. V usage is TRBV7-9 and J usage is TRBJ1-3; D remains ambiguous. The CDR3 sequence: CASSPLVGPGNTIYF. The DNA for the CDR3 is TGTGCCAGCAGCCCTCTTGTGGGCCCCGGAAACACCATATATTTT. The entire variable domain, with the rest obtained from reference TRBV7-9 and TRBJ1-3, is as follows: DTGVSQNPRHKITKRGQNVTFRCDPISEHNRLYWYRQTLGQGPEFLTYFQNEAQLEKSRLLSDRFSAERPKGSFSTLEIQRTEQGDSAMYLCASSPLVGPGNTIYFGEGSWLTVV.